The 13 T cell receptor beta chains below come from one sample, sequenced in a study of molecular identifiers for immune sequencing clone quantification. One entry per CDR3 protein, called by TCRdb with MiXCR from the PCR reads. There are approximately 680,000 distinct CDR3 sequences in the sample; about 25% occur only once, and about 0.81% lies in the top ten. The specimen was naive CD8+ T cells from blood, with Jurkat cell RNA spiked in. Documented subset: FACS-sorted CD8+CD4-CCR7+CD45RA+ naive T cells. These TCRs come from a human donor in good health. Some libraries in this study had Jurkat cell RNA spiked in.

In its sample, this clonotype was seen a few times. The CDR3 sequence: CASSSWGLEAFF. In DNA, the CDR3 is TGTGCCAGCAGTTCTTGGGGCCTCGAAGCTTTCTTT. The chain joins TRBV27 to TRBJ1-1; D is possibly TRBD1 (5 bases). CDR1 and CDR2 (germline): MNHEY, SMNVEV (reference sequence). This CDR3 spans 12 amino acids. Trimming stripped 4 bases from V and 8 bases from J, with 11 bases between.

This clonotype was recorded many times. The CDR3 loop reads CASSYSDRGFTEAFF. DNA of the CDR3: TGTGCCAGCAGTTACTCGGACAGGGGTTTCACTGAAGCTTTCTTT. The rearrangement links TRBV6-5 to TRBJ1-1, with 9 nucleotides matching TRBD1. With V trimmed by 0 bases and J by 4 bases, 3 bases remained unmatched. The length of the CDR3 is 15 residues. Germline CDR1 reads MNHEY; CDR2 reads SVGAGI.

This clonotype was counted a few times. The V call is TRBV7-8, the J call TRBJ2-5; the match to TRBD2 covers 7 bases. This CDR3 region has 13 residues. V shed 5 bases, J shed 5 bases, and the junction held 5 bases outside the gene matches. The germline V gene has CDR1 SGHVS and CDR2 FQNEAQ. The CDR3 region has the DNA TGTGCCAGCAGCAGGCGGGGGACGGAGACCCAGTACTTC. It codes for CASSRRGTETQYF.

Comment on this clonotype: One end of the junction fails to match germline, which may point to a read error. V usage is TRBV4-3 and J usage is TRBJ2-3; D unresolved. This CDR3 region has 15 residues. From germline, CDR1 is LGHNA and CDR2 YSLEER. The CDR3 nucleotides are TGCGCCAGCAGCCAAGAACGACCAACGCCAGATACGCAGAATTTT. Translation: CASSQERPTPDTQNF.

This clonotype was detected many times. This rearrangement joins TRBV29-1 to TRBJ2-7; D call uncertain. V was shortened by 4 bases and J by 0 bases, with 16 bases between the two germline ends. This CDR3 is built from 15 residues. From germline, CDR1 is SQVTM and CDR2 ANQGSEA. The chain's CDR3 is CSVAWLDTNSYEQYF. DNA for the CDR3: TGCAGCGTTGCCTGGTTAGACACTAACTCCTACGAGCAGTACTTC.

This chain uses TRBV7-8 with TRBJ1-3; D not resolved. V lost 5 bases to trimming and J lost 4 bases, with 15 bases between them. There are 15 residues in the CDR3. CDR1 and CDR2 (germline): SGHVS, FQNEAQ. In DNA, the CDR3 is TGTGCCAGCAGCCGATATGGAGGTGCAGGAAACACCATATATTTT. Encoded protein: CASSRYGGAGNTIYF.

This clonotype was detected only a few times. This clone may be a read error of a much larger clone one base away. This chain links TRBV7-6 with TRBJ2-4, with 7 bases lining up with TRBD2. The trim removed 1 base at V and 8 bases at J, leaving 8 bases unmatched. The CDR3 runs to 15 residues. The germline V gene encodes CDR1 SGHVS and CDR2 FNYEAQ. The CDR3: CASSLVGEGPDIQYF. CDR3 sequence (DNA): TGTGCCAGCAGCTTAGTGGGGGAGGGCCCGGACATTCAGTACTTC. Full variable domain (missing parts from reference TRBV7-6 and TRBJ2-4): GAGVSQSPRYKVTKRGQDVALRCDPISGHVSLYWYRQALGQGPEFLTYFNYEAQQDKSGLPNDRFSAERPEGSISTLTIQRTEQRDSAMYRCASSLVGEGPDIQYFGAGTRLSVL.

The chain has TRBV27 and TRBJ2-7, with 11 bases aligning to TRBD1. V lost 8 bases, J lost 0 bases, and 0 bases stayed unmatched. Germline V CDR1 and CDR2: MNHEY, SMNVEV (reference sequence). The CDR3 is 13 amino acids. CDR3 sequence reads: CASGQGASYEQYF. CDR3 bases: TGTGCCAGCGGACAGGGGGCCTCCTACGAGCAGTACTTC.

Many counts were recorded for this clonotype. V is TRBV29-1 and J is TRBJ1-1; D not resolved. V dropped 7 bases and J dropped 0 bases, with 12 bases sitting between them. The CDR3 is 13 residues long. Germline V gene data show CDR1 as SQVTM and CDR2 as ANQGSEA. DNA of the CDR3: TGCAGCGGGAGGGAGGGTATGAACACTGAAGCTTTCTTT. Its protein is CSGREGMNTEAFF.

This chain uses TRBV20-1 with TRBJ1-1; the D gene is possibly TRBD1 (5 bases). Looked up from germline, CDR1 is DFQATT and CDR2 is SNEGSKA (reference sequence). This CDR3 contains 14 residues. The ends were cut back, 2 bases at V and 0 bases at J, with 10 bases in the middle. The chain's CDR3 is CSARLEDMNTEAFF. Written as DNA, the CDR3 is TGCAGTGCTAGATTAGAGGACATGAACACTGAAGCTTTCTTT.

The gene calls are TRBV20-1 and TRBJ2-5, with unresolved D. The CDR3 sequence is 14 residues long. V lost 6 bases and J lost 2, with 16 bases in between. Germline assignment: CDR1 DFQATT and CDR2 SNEGSKA (reference sequence). The CDR3 sequence: CSAPFVEWQETQYF. The CDR3 bases are TGCAGTGCGCCATTTGTTGAGTGGCAAGAGACCCAGTACTTC.

Comment on this clonotype: Since a much larger clone is just one base distant, this may be a read error. The conserved closing phenylalanine or tryptophan is absent in this CDR3, likely reflecting a read error. The chain has TRBV7-2 and TRBJ2-7, with a tentative D call TRBD1 (5 bases). Trimming stripped 5 bases from V and 5 bases from J, with 10 bases between. Germline V gene data show CDR1 as SGHTA and CDR2 as FQGNSA. The CDR3 spans 12 residues. CDR3 DNA: TGTGCCAGCAGCCTGGACACCAACGAGCAGTACTCC. Protein: CASSLDTNEQYS.

Regarding this clonotype: A read error may account for a junction end that differs from germline. The chain couples TRBV5-6 to TRBJ2-7, with no clear D. The CDR3 loop spans 13 amino acids. Germline assignment: CDR1 SGHDT and CDR2 YYEEEE. The CDR3 protein is CASEPLGSYVQYF. The DNA of the CDR3 is TGTGCCAGCGAACCCTTGGGTTCCTACGTGCAGTACTTC. Using reference TRBV5-6 and TRBJ2-7 for the parts outside the CDR3, the full variable domain is DAGVTQSPTHLIKTRGQQVTLRCSPKSGHDTVSWYQQALGQGPQFIFQYYEEEERQRGNFPDRFSGHQFPNYSSELNVNALLLGDSALYLCASEPLGSYVQYFGPGTRLTVT.